A single sample is the source of the 20 T cell receptor beta chains below, sequenced in a study of Graves' ophthalmopathy and Graves' hyperthyroidism. Researchers took RNA transcripts and amplified TCR beta CDR3 regions from them. An opening RT-PCR round employed HTBI primers and preceded a second-round multiplex PCR. One entry per CDR3 protein results from TCRdb running MiXCR on the multiplex PCR reads. The sample has some 750,000 distinct CDR3 sequences, around 40% seen once. Material for sequencing was peripheral blood. These TCRs come from an adult man with Graves' ophthalmopathy.

This chain uses TRBV11-2 with TRBJ2-3; no definite D call. CDR3 length: 14 residues. Germline loops: CDR1 SGHAT, CDR2 FQNNGV. Trimming shortened V by 5 bases and J by 2 bases, and 11 bases separated the two germline ends. The CDR3 protein is CASSQRQPTDTQYF. DNA for the CDR3: TGTGCCAGCAGCCAACGTCAGCCCACAGATACGCAGTATTTT. The whole variable domain, remainder taken from reference TRBV11-2 and TRBJ2-3, is EAGVAQSPRYKIIEKRQSVAFWCNPISGHATLYWYQQILGQGPKLLIQFQNNGVVDDSQLPKDRFSAERLKGVDSTLKIQPAKLEDSAVYLCASSQRQPTDTQYFGPGTRLTVL.

This chain links TRBV20-1 with TRBJ1-6; 8 nucleotides line up with TRBD1. The CDR3 has 14 residues. With V trimmed by 4 bases and J by 9 bases, 8 bases remained unmatched. Germline V lookup: CDR1 DFQATT, CDR2 SNEGSKA (reference sequence). The CDR3 here is CSATTGGGSSPLHF. The DNA for the CDR3 is TGCAGTGCTACAACAGGGGGTGGTAGTTCACCCCTCCACTTT.

The chain carries TRBV7-2 and TRBJ1-1; tentatively, D is TRBD1 (5 bases). This CDR3 has 17 residues. Per the germline V gene, CDR1 is SGHTA and CDR2 is FQGNSA. The V end lost 5 bases, the J end lost 0 bases, and 19 bases lay between the germline ends. CDR3 nucleotides: TGTGCCAGCAGCCAGTGGGGCGGAGGCGGCATGAACACTGAAGCTTTCTTT. It yields the protein CASSQWGGGGMNTEAFF.

The J gene is TRBJ1-1, the V gene TRBV19; TRBD1 is a possible D gene (6 bases). The V end lost 3 bases, the J end lost 4 bases, and 9 bases lay between the germline ends. The germline V gene encodes CDR1 LNHDA and CDR2 SQIVND (reference sequence). CDR3 length: 13 amino acids. CDR3 in DNA: TGTGCCAGTAGTATTGGACAGAGCACTGAAGCTTTCTTT. This translates into CASSIGQSTEAFF.

The chain recombines TRBV9 with TRBJ1-1; 8 bases align to TRBD1. Germline CDR1 SGDLS, CDR2 YYNGEE. The CDR3 runs to 12 residues. J was trimmed by 9 bases and V by 5 bases; bases with no gene match: 6. CDR3 DNA sequence: TGTGCCAGCAGGATAGGACAGGGTCAAGCTTTCTTT. This translates into CASRIGQGQAFF.

As for this clonotype: An end of the junction does not agree with germline; a read error may underlie this. The chain has TRBV10-3 and TRBJ1-1; TRBD1 agrees at 9 bases. The CDR3 covers 15 residues. The germline gives CDR1 ENHRY, CDR2 SYGVKD. CDR3 amino acids: CAISDTGGPWLEASF. For the CDR3, the DNA is TGTGCCATCAGTGACACAGGGGGCCCGTGGCTGGAAGCTTCCTTT.

In this sample, this clonotype turned up a few times. The gene calls are TRBV25-1 and TRBJ2-7, with 11 bases matching TRBD2. V lost 5 bases to trimming and J lost 9 bases; unmatched junction nucleotides: 12. Germline V gene sequence: CDR1 MGHDK, CDR2 SYGVNS. This CDR3 region has 15 residues. The CDR3 DNA is TGTGCCAGCAGTTTAGTATTGCTAGCGGGAGGTGGGCAGTACTTC. It yields the protein CASSLVLLAGGGQYF.

This clonotype was detected a few times. The genes are TRBV7-9 and TRBJ1-5; TRBD1 aligns across 9 bases. The CDR3 is 21 amino acids. Losses at the gene ends were 7 bases for V and 0 bases for J; bases not matched to a gene: 22. Per the germline V gene, CDR1 is SEHNR and CDR2 is FQNEAQ (reference sequence). CDR3 nucleotide sequence: TGTGCCAGCACCCCAAGCGATGGGGACAGGGCTCAAACTTATAGCAATCAGCCCCAGCATTTT. Its protein product is CASTPSDGDRAQTYSNQPQHF.

This clonotype was seen more than once but under ten times. The conserved phenylalanine or tryptophan is not found at the CDR3 terminus, so this likely reflects a read error. The limits of the CDR3 on the DNA are not certain, so only TCRdb's listed CDR3 is given. The chain's CDR3 is CASSETGTISL. V is TRBV11-2 and J is TRBJ2-5; the tabulated D call, TRBD2, remains unverified against the DNA. Germline lookup yields CDR1 SGHAT and CDR2 FQNNGV. The CDR3 region is 11 residues in length, termini included.

The rearrangement uses TRBV10-3 and TRBJ2-6; 9 bases are a match to TRBD1. The CDR3 totals 18 residues. Germline V gene sequence: CDR1 ENHRY, CDR2 SYGVKD. V lost 3 bases and J lost 0; bases outside the gene matches: 6. CDR3 residues: CAISDTTGGSSGANVLTF. The CDR3 DNA follows: TGTGCCATCAGTGATACGACAGGGGGGTCCTCTGGGGCCAACGTCCTGACTTTC.

There are many counts of this clonotype. The V gene is TRBV19, the J gene TRBJ2-6; 11 bases fit TRBD1. J lost 3 bases, V lost 6 bases, and 7 bases had no gene match. Germline values: CDR1 LNHDA, CDR2 SQIVND (reference sequence). The CDR3 loop spans 17 amino acids. CDR3 in amino acids: CASRRTGGAYGANVLTF. In nucleotides, the CDR3 is TGTGCCAGTAGGCGGACAGGGGGCGCGTATGGGGCCAACGTCCTGACTTTC.

The gene calls are TRBV20-1 and TRBJ1-2; D gene ambiguous. V dropped 5 bases and J dropped 6 bases, with 16 bases sitting between them. The length of the CDR3 is 13 residues. Germline loops: CDR1 DFQATT, CDR2 SNEGSKA (reference sequence). CDR3: CSALPSFTNGYTF. For the CDR3, the DNA is TGCAGTGCTTTACCCAGCTTCACTAATGGCTACACCTTC.

This chain uses TRBV5-4 with TRBJ2-7, with a possible D match to TRBD2 (6 bases). V was trimmed by 3 bases and J by 5 bases, leaving 15 bases between them. The germline V gene has CDR1 SGHNT and CDR2 YYREEE (reference sequence). The CDR3 has 14 residues. CDR3 DNA sequence: TGTGCCAGCAGCTGGGCGGGGAAATTCGACGAGCAGTACTTC. This translates into CASSWAGKFDEQYF.

This clonotype was detected many times. The chain combines TRBV10-3 with TRBJ1-2; no reliable D call. The germline CDR1 and CDR2 sequences are ENHRY and SYGVKD. The CDR3 consists of 13 residues. V was clipped by 0 bases and J by 8 bases, with 10 bases between them. CDR3 residues: CAISESMGNGYTF. The CDR3 coding sequence is TGTGCCATCAGTGAGTCGATGGGCAACGGCTACACCTTC.

This clonotype was counted once. V is TRBV24-1 and J is TRBJ1-5, with D perhaps TRBD1 (5 bases). Looked up from germline, CDR1 is KGHDR and CDR2 is SFDVKD. Trimming left V 5 bases short and J 3 bases short, with 13 bases between. The CDR3 has 15 amino acids. DNA of the CDR3: TGTGCCACCAGTGCCAGGGCGCAGTTCAATCAGCCCCAGCATTTT. This codes for CATSARAQFNQPQHF.

This clonotype was counted between two and nine times. The chain links TRBV20-1 to TRBJ2-7; 8 nucleotides align to TRBD2. The germline CDR1 and CDR2 sequences are DFQATT and SNEGSKA (reference sequence). V gave up 1 base and J gave up 4 bases; unmatched junction bases: 6. CDR3 size: 14 residues. The CDR3 DNA follows: TGCAGTGCTAGAGTCGGGACTAGTCTGTACGAGCAGTACTTC. It is translated as CSARVGTSLYEQYF.

There are many counts of this clonotype. This chain connects TRBV2 to TRBJ1-5; no clear D gene. The CDR3 length is 14 residues. Germline V gene data show CDR1 as SNHLY and CDR2 as FYNNEI. Trimming took off 2 bases at V and 0 bases at J, with 5 bases between the two ends. CDR3 bases: TGTGCCAGCAGTGAATGGCGTAGCAATCAGCCCCAGCATTTT. This translates into CASSEWRSNQPQHF.

This clonotype was observed a few times. Mismatch with germline at one junction end may stem from a read error. This chain connects TRBV10-3 to TRBJ1-2, with 7 bases aligning to TRBD1. Germline V lookup: CDR1 ENHRY, CDR2 SYGVKD. The CDR3 covers 14 residues. The CDR3 bases are TGTGCCAGCAGTGTAGACAGGGCCGAGGATGGCTACACCTTC. Residues: CASSVDRAEDGYTF.

The chain carries TRBV7-3 and TRBJ1-1; 8 nucleotides line up with TRBD1. Trimming at V came to 0 bases and at J to 4 bases, leaving 4 bases not matched to a gene. The length of the CDR3 is 15 residues. Germline-derived CDR1 and CDR2 are SGHTA and FQGTGA. The CDR3 nucleotides are TGTGCCAGCAGCTTAACCCAGACAGGGGTCACTGAAGCTTTCTTT. Translation gives CASSLTQTGVTEAFF.

The V and J genes are TRBV11-2 and TRBJ2-5; TRBD1 aligns across 7 bases. Germline CDR1 reads SGHAT; CDR2 reads FQNNGV. This CDR3 has 13 residues. V was pared by 5 bases and J by 5 bases, with 5 bases of the junction left unmatched. CDR3 amino acids: CASSNQGGETQYF. The CDR3 DNA reads as TGTGCCAGCAGCAACCAAGGGGGCGAGACCCAGTACTTC.